These 11 T cell receptor beta chains share one sample of origin, sequenced in a study of control samples from healthy donors and cancer patients. Sequencing used immunoSEQ multiplex PCR; TCRdb keeps in-frame clones, though not all of them. The sample has 130,000 or so clones, roughly nine tenths seen once. The sequenced material came from PBMCs. These receptor sequences come from a man aged 45-65 years with head and neck cancer.

The chain links TRBV6-5 to TRBJ1-5, with D possibly being TRBD1 (5 bases). The CDR3 has 14 amino acids. Germline CDR1 MNHEY, CDR2 SVGAGI. Trimming removed 8 bases at V and 3 bases at J, with 14 bases between. The CDR3 region is CASGERQINQPQHF. The CDR3 bases are TGTGCCAGCGGAGAGCGACAGATCAATCAGCCCCAGCATTTT.

The V and J genes are TRBV7-9 and TRBJ2-7; tentatively, D is TRBD1 (5 bases). The germline V gene has CDR1 SEHNR and CDR2 FQNEAQ (reference sequence). The CDR3 consists of 14 residues. V was trimmed by 4 bases and J by 0 bases, leaving 10 bases between them. The DNA for the CDR3 is TGTGCCAGCAGCTGGGGCAGAGGCTCCTACGAGCAGTACTTC. This codes for CASSWGRGSYEQYF.

The CDR3 DNA is TGCGCCAGCAGTCCCCCCAGCTCCTACAATGAGCAGTTCTTC. Amino acids: CASSPPSSYNEQFF. The chain carries TRBV10-2 and TRBJ2-1; D not certain. CDR1 WSHSY and CDR2 SAAADI come from the germline V gene. The ends were cut back, 5 bases at V and 0 bases at J, with 8 bases in the middle. The CDR3 sequence is 14 residues long.

This clone was seen a single time. CDR3 bases: TGTGCCAGCAGGCTTGGTAGCACTGAAGCTTTCTTT. Encoded protein: CASRLGSTEAFF. This chain connects TRBV7-9 to TRBJ1-1; no reliable D call. There are 12 residues in the CDR3. V gave up 6 bases and J gave up 4 bases, with 9 bases separating them. Germline CDR1 SEHNR, CDR2 FQNEAQ (reference sequence). Combining the CDR3 with reference TRBV7-9 and TRBJ1-1 gives the whole variable domain DTGVSQNPRHKITKRGQNVTFRCDPISEHNRLYWYRQTLGQGPEFLTYFQNEAQLEKSRLLSDRFSAERPKGSFSTLEIQRTEQGDSAMYLCASRLGSTEAFFGQGTRLTVV.

The chain combines TRBV6-6 with TRBJ2-7; 14 bases match TRBD2. The germline V gene encodes CDR1 MNHNY and CDR2 SVGAGI (reference sequence). Trimming at V came to 6 bases and at J to 9 bases, leaving 7 bases not matched to a gene. The length of the CDR3 is 14 residues. The CDR3 sequence: CASSQGTSGSVQYF. The CDR3 nucleotides are TGTGCCAGCAGCCAAGGGACTAGCGGGAGTGTGCAGTACTTC.

The chain carries TRBV27 and TRBJ2-7, with 8 bases fitting TRBD2. The CDR3 is 15 amino acids. With V trimmed by 9 bases and J by 6 bases, 16 bases remained unmatched. Germline V gene data show CDR1 as MNHEY and CDR2 as SMNVEV (reference sequence). The CDR3 DNA is TGTGCCAGTTCCTCTATGTCCCGGGAGGGCCCCGAGCAGTACTTC. Protein: CASSSMSREGPEQYF.

The V call is TRBV27, the J call TRBJ2-7; D is undetermined. CDR1 and CDR2 from the germline V gene are MNHEY and SMNVEV (reference sequence). CDR3 size: 14 residues. The V end was cut by 0 bases, the J end by 3 bases, with 9 bases between. The CDR3 DNA is TGTGCCAGCAGTTTATCCCAGAGAGTCTACGAGCAGTACTTC. This sequence encodes CASSLSQRVYEQYF.

This clone was seen just once. The CDR3 here is CASSGRGTEAFF. Written as DNA, the CDR3 is TGTGCCAGCAGTGGCAGAGGCACTGAAGCTTTCTTT. V and J are TRBV6-1 and TRBJ1-1; D remains ambiguous. Looked up from germline, CDR1 is MNHNS and CDR2 is SASEGT. V was pared by 4 bases and J by 4 bases, with 7 bases between. The CDR3 length is 12 residues.

J is TRBJ2-4 and V is TRBV11-2, with 8 nucleotides matching TRBD1. CDR3 size: 15 residues. Germline V CDR1 and CDR2: SGHAT, FQNNGV. V trimming: 5 bases; J trimming: 5 bases; junction bases outside the gene matches: 8. The CDR3 loop is CASSRDRPRENIQYF. CDR3 bases: TGTGCCAGCAGCCGGGACAGGCCCAGGGAAAACATTCAGTACTTC.

The gene calls are TRBV4-1 and TRBJ2-7, with no clear D. The ends were cut back, 4 bases at V and 2 bases at J, with 9 bases in the middle. The CDR3 runs to 13 residues. The germline CDR1 and CDR2 sequences are MGHRA and YSYEKL. CDR3 in amino acids: CASSLQETYEQYF. The CDR3 DNA follows: TGCGCCAGCAGCCTCCAGGAGACCTACGAGCAGTACTTC.

This sequence joins TRBV29-1 and TRBJ1-1; TRBD1 might be the D (6 bases). This CDR3 is built from 15 residues. CDR1 and CDR2 (germline): SQVTM, ANQGSEA. V was cut by 0 bases and J by 5 bases, with 16 bases left in between. The CDR3 region has the DNA TGCAGCGTTGAAGATCCCCGCAGGGGACGTACTGAAGCTTTCTTT. The encoded protein is CSVEDPRRGRTEAFF.